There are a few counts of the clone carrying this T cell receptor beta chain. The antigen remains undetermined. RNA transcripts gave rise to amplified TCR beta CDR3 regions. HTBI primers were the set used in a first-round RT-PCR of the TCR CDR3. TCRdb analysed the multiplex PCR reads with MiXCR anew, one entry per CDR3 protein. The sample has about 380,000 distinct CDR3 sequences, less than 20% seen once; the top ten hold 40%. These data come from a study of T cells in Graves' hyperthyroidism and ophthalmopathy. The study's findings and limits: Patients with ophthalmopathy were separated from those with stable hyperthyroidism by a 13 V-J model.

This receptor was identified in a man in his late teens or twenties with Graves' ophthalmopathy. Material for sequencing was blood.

DNA of the CDR3: TGTGCCAGTAGTATAAGCGGGGGGCCCAATGAGCAGTTCTTC. Protein sequence: CASSISGGPNEQFF. J is TRBJ2-1 and V is TRBV19; 9 nucleotides agree with TRBD2. With 2 bases clipped from V and 6 bases from J, the junction kept 2 bases outside the gene matches. CDR3 length: 14 residues. CDR1 and CDR2 from the germline V gene are LNHDA and SQIVND (reference sequence).